This TCR beta chain came from a study of blood T cells in healthy people across ages. The second PCR ran roughly 7 to 12 cycles with a sample-barcoded 5' primer and J-beta primers. One entry per CDR3 protein results from TCRdb running MiXCR on the 5' RACE reads. The sample lists roughly 700,000 distinct CDR3 sequences, just under 25% seen once, with under 9.5% in the top ten. This same sample was also taken into another study, of T cells of mothers and their children.

The specimen was blood. The source is a boy aged 5-17 years in good health.

In DNA, the CDR3 is TGTGCCAGCAGCCCGACCAACCCGGGGTCCTACGAGCAGTACTTC. Translation gives CASSPTNPGSYEQYF. The chain recombines TRBV7-9 with TRBJ2-7; tentative D call: TRBD2 (5 bases). Germline CDR1 reads SEHNR; CDR2 reads FQNEAQ (reference sequence). The CDR3 has 15 residues. Trimming stripped 5 bases from V and 1 base from J, with 15 bases between.